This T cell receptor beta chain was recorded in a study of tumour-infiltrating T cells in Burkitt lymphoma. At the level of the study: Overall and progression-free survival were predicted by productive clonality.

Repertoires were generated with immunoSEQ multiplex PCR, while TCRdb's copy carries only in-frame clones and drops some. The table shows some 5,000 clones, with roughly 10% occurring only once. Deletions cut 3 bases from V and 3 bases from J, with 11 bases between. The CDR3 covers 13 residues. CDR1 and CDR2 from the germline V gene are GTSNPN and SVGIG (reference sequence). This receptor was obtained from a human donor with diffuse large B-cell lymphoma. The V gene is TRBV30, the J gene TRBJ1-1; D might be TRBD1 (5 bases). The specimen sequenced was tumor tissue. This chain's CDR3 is CAWRAGWDTEAFF. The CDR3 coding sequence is TGTGCCTGGAGGGCAGGGTGGGACACTGAAGCTTTCTTT.